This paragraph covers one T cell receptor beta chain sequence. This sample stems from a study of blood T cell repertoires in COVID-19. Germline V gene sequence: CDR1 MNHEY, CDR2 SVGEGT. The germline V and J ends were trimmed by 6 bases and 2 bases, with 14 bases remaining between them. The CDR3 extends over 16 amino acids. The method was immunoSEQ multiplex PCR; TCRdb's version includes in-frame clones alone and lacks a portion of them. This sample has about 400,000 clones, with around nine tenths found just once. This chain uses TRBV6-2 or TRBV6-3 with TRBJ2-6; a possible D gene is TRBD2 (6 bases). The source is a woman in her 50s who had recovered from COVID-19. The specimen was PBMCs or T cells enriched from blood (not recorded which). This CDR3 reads CASSPGWGAGANVLTF. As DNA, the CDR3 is TGTGCCAGCAGCCCCGGCTGGGGGGCTGGGGCCAACGTCCTGACTTTC.